This TCR beta chain is drawn from a study of graft-versus-host responses after intestinal transplantation. The CDR3 spans 13 residues. V was trimmed by 2 bases and J by 5 bases, leaving 7 bases between them. Germline CDR1 MDHEN, CDR2 SYDVKM. The protocol was immunoSEQ multiplex PCR, while the TCRdb copy is restricted to in-frame clones and leaves out a portion. The repertoire holds around 67,000 clones, with nearly 90% as singletons. Study conclusions and caveats: Researchers found peak circulating GvH clone levels linked to early post-transplant HvG declines. Some patients had graft-donor T cell macrochimerism. In their allografts, the ratios of graft-versus-host to host-versus-graft T cell clones were high.

About this clone itself: No antigen is known for it.

The starting material was unstimulated CD8+ T cells sorted from spleen or lymph node cells, obtained before transplant. This TCR was sampled from a human donor who was the organ donor for an intestinal transplant. This chain connects TRBV28 to TRBJ2-1; maybe TRBD1 (5 bases). CDR3 sequence: CASSLQGNNEQFF. The CDR3 coding sequence is TGTGCCAGCAGTTTACAGGGAAACAATGAGCAGTTCTTC.